This T cell receptor beta chain was found in a study of tumour-infiltrating T cells in Burkitt lymphoma. Overall study: Repertoire clonality predicted overall and progression-free survival.

Profiling relied on immunoSEQ multiplex PCR, and the TCRdb table lists in-frame clones only, not all of them. The repertoire holds roughly 7,200 clones, with 17% as singletons. Trimming took off 5 bases at V and 3 bases at J, with 11 bases between the two ends. The germline CDR1 and CDR2 sequences are MDHEN and SYDVKM. The length of the CDR3 is 14 residues. In this sample, this clone turned up a few times. The receptor comes from a human donor with diffuse large B-cell lymphoma. The material sequenced was tumor tissue. The gene calls are TRBV28 and TRBJ1-5; D remains unclear. The CDR3 bases are TGTGCCAGCAGTACTTCTTCCACCAATCAGCCCCAGCATTTT. Its translation: CASSTSSTNQPQHF.